Sequencing of this T cell receptor (beta chain) was carried out in a study of blood T cells in healthy people across ages (dated by TCRdb to 2014 to 2015). Some background on the complete study: In model experiments, roughly one uniquely barcoded TCR beta cDNA molecule per two T cells was captured by template switching. Donors were grouped into four age groups: young (average 16 years), middle-aged (approximately 41), aged (about 59) and long-lived (82). Two additional independent replicas of 1 million unique cDNA reads from the same blood draw were analyzed for two donors (one aged 18 to 30 and one aged 80 or older). Age-related changes in TCR beta repertoire diversity were measured in the study by deep sequencing normalized with unique cDNA molecular identifiers. Donors of different ages were randomly distributed across sequencing lanes to avoid experimental bias. The paper as a whole reports these results and caveats: Because the CMV infection status of the donors was unknown, age-related changes in expanded clonotypes may potentially have been confounded. Observed TCR beta diversity per million T cells fell roughly linearly with age, and a significant reduction was already apparent by age approximately 41. Estimates of total diversity based on one million sequenced T cells were regarded as lower bounds and as underestimates. The long-lived group showed more naive CD4+ T cells, fewer expanded clones and increased TCR diversity than the aged group, suggesting age selection. Conclusive comparison of naive and antigen-experienced compartments was prevented by the profiling of bulk unsorted PBMCs. The percentage of naive T cells measured by flow cytometry correlated strongly with observed TCR beta diversity.

Library prep was done by 5' RACE. Sequenced on an Illumina HiSeq 2500. A second PCR of about 7 to 12 cycles was run with a J-beta primer mix and a sample-barcoded 5' primer. Each TCR beta cDNA molecule received a unique molecular identifier from a template-switch 5' adaptor carrying 12 random nucleotides. Each sample yielded at least 2.5 million CDR3-containing paired-end reads. The Mint cDNA synthesis kit, primed by a TRBC-specific oligonucleotide, was used to synthesize first-strand cDNA from all RNA. Following uracil-DNA glycosylase treatment, a first 18-cycle PCR with universal primers M1SS and BC2_uni_R was performed on all cDNA. The original methods were these. For normalization, 1 million high-quality reads were randomly selected from each sample, with every read carrying a distinct molecular identifier. Instead of being binned into consensus sequences, reads that shared molecular identifiers were thrown out. MiTCR, set to a Q25 quality threshold and the strictest error-elimination algorithm, was used for CDR3 identification, clonotype clustering and error correction. A nonparametric unseen species model with Euler transformation was used to estimate lower-bound total TCR beta diversity. TCRdb reanalyzed the raw reads on its own, using fastp at Q25 for trimming and MiXCR for clone calling, and kept in-frame beta chains. Rows with a matching CDR3 protein are joined into one entry that keeps the most common DNA and genes. TCRdb, rather than the study authors, made the V and J calls. Present in this sample are about 1.8 million distinct CDR3 sequences, about 50% of which were seen just once. The ten largest clones represent more than 2% of the sample.

The CDR3 spans 15 residues, from the cysteine through the phenylalanine. Here the CDR3 DNA is all that survives: 45 bases in frame from base 1. At the junction V is shortened by 3 bases and J by 3 bases; bases outside the gene matches: 5. CDR1 SQVTM and CDR2 ANQGSEA were looked up in the germline V gene. Donors were approximately 42 systemically healthy Caucasian individuals from Russia aged 6 to 90 years. About 10 milliliters of peripheral blood were drawn from each donor into EDTA-treated Vacutainer tubes. Ficoll-Paque density-gradient centrifugation was used to isolate PBMCs, with at least 6 million obtained per sample. Total RNA, at least 6 micrograms per sample, was extracted from PBMCs with Trizol reagent. The percentages of naive CD45RAhigh/CD27high T cells were determined by flow cytometry on a PBMC aliquot from every donor. With respect to this clonotype: It has no known antigen specificity. Within one base of it there is no much larger clone, and no base qualities were kept.

This chain joins TRBV29-1 to TRBJ2-6; TRBD2 lines up with 7 middle nucleotides. Sequenced: blood. The TCR was taken from a woman between 40 and 55 years old in good health. The encoded CDR3 is CSVEGGRSGANVLTF. The DNA sequence is TGCAGCGTTGAGGGGGGGAGGAGTGGGGCCAACGTCCTGACTTTC. With the portions outside the CDR3 filled from the reference TRBV29-1 and TRBJ2-6 genes, the complete variable region becomes SAVISQKPSRDICQRGTSLTIQCQVDSQVTMMFWYRQQPGQSLTLIATANQGSEATYESGFVIDKFPISRPNLTFSTLTVSNMSPEDSSIYLCSVEGGRSGANVLTFGAGSRLTVL.